The rows below give T cell receptor beta chains drawn from one sample of a study of early T cells in non-severe SARS-CoV-2 infection. TCRdb ran MiXCR on the 5' RACE reads and lists one entry per CDR3 protein. In the table there are about 49,000 distinct CDR3 sequences, 9.5% to 15% of which are singletons. The sample consisted of whole blood, taken at baseline. All receptors derive from an adult who was a healthcare worker with PCR-confirmed SARS-CoV-2 infection or an uninfected control (not recorded which). CDR3s include the opening cysteine and the closing phenylalanine or tryptophan. Fields, in order: D gene, V gene, clone size, CDR3 length, J gene, CDR3 DNA, CDR3 protein. D genes are given only for firm matches. Size values are once, few and many counts, or a class for expanded clones, and some rows have none.

NA	TRBV7-8	NA	17	TRBJ1-6	TGTGCCAGCAGCTCCTCGGGGAGGCGCCGCGGGAATTCACCCCTCCACTTT	CASSSSGRRRGNSPLHF
TRBD2	TRBV7-9	few	14	TRBJ2-1	TGTGCCAGCAGTTCGACTAGCGGGATCAATGAGCAGTTCTTC	CASSSTSGINEQFF
TRBD2	TRBV6-2/TRBV6-3	few	19	TRBJ2-2	TGTGCCAGCAGTCCGACTAGCGGGAGGGCCCGGAGCCACACCGGGGAGCTGTTTTTT	CASSPTSGRARSHTGELFF
TRBD2	TRBV6-6	NA	13	TRBJ2-7	TGTGCCAGCAGTTACTCGACTAGCAGAGAGCAGTACTTC	CASSYSTSREQYF
NA	TRBV3-1	few	13	TRBJ2-2	TGTGCCAGCAGCCAACAGGGGTCCGGGGAGCTGTTTTTT	CASSQQGSGELFF
TRBD1	TRBV5-1	many	18	TRBJ1-6	TGCGCCAGCAGCCCCGGGACAGAACCTAGCTCCTATAATTCACCCCTCCACTTT	CASSPGTEPSSYNSPLHF
NA	TRBV6-4	few	14	TRBJ2-2	TGTGCCAGCAGTCAAATGGCGAACACCGGGGAGCTGTTTTTT	CASSQMANTGELFF
NA	TRBV5-1	NA	14	TRBJ1-4	TGCGCCAGCAGCTTGGCCGGGAGGGATGAAAAACTGTTTTTT	CASSLAGRDEKLFF
NA	TRBV11-3	many	13	TRBJ2-3	TGTGCCAGCAGCTTAGGACAGGCGGATACGCAGTATTTT	CASSLGQADTQYF
NA	TRBV6-2/TRBV6-3	NA	15	TRBJ1-5	TGTGCCAGCAGTTACGGACGGTCCTACAATCAGCCCCAGCATTTT	CASSYGRSYNQPQHF
NA	TRBV28	few	11	TRBJ1-2	TGTGCCAGCAGTTCGAGCTATGGCTACACCTTC	CASSSSYGYTF
TRBD2	TRBV12-3/TRBV12-4	NA	15	TRBJ2-1	TGTGCCAGCAGGCCGCGGGAGAGCTCCTACAATGAGCAGTTCTTC	CASRPRESSYNEQFF
TRBD1	TRBV11-2	NA	15	TRBJ2-2	TGTGCCAGCAGAGGGGGCCCCGCGAACACCGGGGAGCTGTTTTTT	CASRGGPANTGELFF
NA	TRBV6-5	NA	14	TRBJ2-3	TGTGCCAGCAGTTACTCAGACCTAGGTGATACGCAGTATTTT	CASSYSDLGDTQYF
NA	TRBV7-9	many	12	TRBJ1-1	TGTGCCAGCAGGCAGGACACACTTGAAGCTTTCTTT	CASRQDTLEAFF
NA	TRBV12-3/TRBV12-4	few	13	TRBJ1-5	TGTGCCAGCAGTTTACGTAGCAATCAGCCCCAGCATTTT	CASSLRSNQPQHF
TRBD1	TRBV12-3/TRBV12-4	NA	14	TRBJ1-2	TGTGCCAGCAGCCCGGGACAGGGGAGGGGAGGCTACACCTTC	CASSPGQGRGGYTF
TRBD2	TRBV7-9	NA	17	TRBJ2-3	TGTGCCAGCAGCTTATCACTAGCGGGAGGGAGCACAGATACGCAGTATTTT	CASSLSLAGGSTDTQYF
NA	TRBV18	NA	15	TRBJ1-4	TGTGCCAGCTCACCAAAGCGCAGGGATCATGAAAAACTGTTTTTT	CASSPKRRDHEKLFF
TRBD2	TRBV10-3	few	14	TRBJ2-3	TGTGCCATCAGTGAGGCGGGAGGGCCTGATACGCAGTATTTT	CAISEAGGPDTQYF
NA	TRBV3-1	few	16	TRBJ2-1	TGTGCCAGCAGCCAAGACTTTGGCCAAACCTACAATGAGCAGTTCTTC	CASSQDFGQTYNEQFF
TRBD2	TRBV20-1	NA	14	TRBJ2-5	TGCAGTGCTTCAACTTCTAGCGGGATAAAGACCCAGTACTTC	CSASTSSGIKTQYF
NA	TRBV24-1	few	15	TRBJ2-1	TGTGCCACCAGTAGACCCGCAGGGACCCACAATGAGCAGTTCTTC	CATSRPAGTHNEQFF
NA	TRBV7-2	NA	17	TRBJ1-5	TGTGCCAGCAGCTTAGCTGATCCAGCCACGGGCAATCAGCCCCAGCATTTT	CASSLADPATGNQPQHF
TRBD2	TRBV27	few	15	TRBJ2-7	TGTGCCAGCAGTTTCTCTAGCGGGATCCCCTACGAGCAGTACTTC	CASSFSSGIPYEQYF
NA	TRBV12-3/TRBV12-4	NA	14	TRBJ2-1	TGTGCCAGCAGTTTTGGGGGGACTGGAGATGAGCAGTTCTTC	CASSFGGTGDEQFF
TRBD2	TRBV4-3	many	19	TRBJ2-2	TGCGCCAGCAGCCAAGATCTTGCACGGGGACTAACTACCACCGGGGAGCTGTTTTTT	CASSQDLARGLTTTGELFF
NA	TRBV19	few	14	TRBJ2-5	TGTGCCAGTTCCAGGGATGGGGGGCAGGAGACCCAGTACTTC	CASSRDGGQETQYF
NA	TRBV27	many	14	TRBJ2-1	TGTGCCAGCAGTTTACGCCGGCCCGTCAATGAGCAGTTCTTC	CASSLRRPVNEQFF
NA	TRBV29-1	NA	12	TRBJ2-5	TGCAGCGTTGGTTTAGGCCAAGAGACCCAGTACTTC	CSVGLGQETQYF
NA	TRBV11-2	many	16	TRBJ2-7	TGTGCCAGCAGCTTCCGTTCAGGGCTCGTCGCGGGTGAGCAGTACTTC	CASSFRSGLVAGEQYF
NA	TRBV9	NA	14	TRBJ2-1	TGTGCCAGCAGCGTAGTGGGGAGCCGGGATGAGCAGTTCTTC	CASSVVGSRDEQFF
TRBD2	TRBV7-6	many	15	TRBJ2-1	TGTGCCAGCAGCTTAGGGGGGAGGGCCGTCAATGAGCAGTTCTTC	CASSLGGRAVNEQFF
TRBD1	TRBV2	NA	14	TRBJ1-1	TGTGCCAGCAGAGGGGACAGGTTGAACACTGAAGCTTTCTTT	CASRGDRLNTEAFF
TRBD2	TRBV7-3	NA	19	TRBJ2-1	TGTGCCAGCAGCTTAAATCCACCGGGACTAGCGGGACGTGGCAATGAGCAGTTCTTC	CASSLNPPGLAGRGNEQFF
NA	TRBV5-1	many	16	TRBJ2-2	TGCGCCAGCAGCTTGGATGTTAGAATAGGCACCGGGGAGCTGTTTTTT	CASSLDVRIGTGELFF
NA	TRBV19	few	15	TRBJ2-1	TGTGCCAGTAGTTTGGTAGCCGGAGCTTACAATGAGCAGTTCTTC	CASSLVAGAYNEQFF
NA	TRBV11-2	large	13	TRBJ2-5	TGTGCCAGCAGCTTTTGGCAGACAGAGACCCAGTACTTC	CASSFWQTETQYF
TRBD1	TRBV7-2	few	15	TRBJ2-7	TGTGCCAGCAGCACGGGACAGGGGGCGATCGACGAGCAGTACTTC	CASSTGQGAIDEQYF
NA	TRBV11-2	few	15	TRBJ2-7	TGTGCCAGCAGCTCGAGACGAACCCCCTCCTACGAGCAGTACTTC	CASSSRRTPSYEQYF
NA	TRBV12-3/TRBV12-4	many	11	TRBJ1-2	TGTGCCAGCAAGGGACTCTATGGCTACACCTTC	CASKGLYGYTF
TRBD2	TRBV28	NA	15	TRBJ2-4	TGTGCCAGCAGGCCTAGCGGGAGAGGGTTTTCGATTCAGTACTTC	CASRPSGRGFSIQYF
TRBD2	TRBV20-1	many	19	TRBJ2-3	TGCAGTGCTACCGGGACTAGCGGTTCCACGAGCAGCACGCCAGATACGCAGTATTTT	CSATGTSGSTSSTPDTQYF
NA	TRBV28	few	10	TRBJ1-1	TGTGCCAGCAGTTCGTGGGAAGCTTTCTTT	CASSSWEAFF
NA	TRBV28	NA	11	TRBJ2-3	TGTGCCAGCAGTTTAGTAGATACGCAGTATTTT	CASSLVDTQYF
TRBD2	TRBV6-2/TRBV6-3	NA	14	TRBJ2-1	TGTGCCAGCAGACGGACTAGCGCCTACAATGAGCAGTTCTTC	CASRRTSAYNEQFF
TRBD1	TRBV7-9	few	12	TRBJ1-5	TGTGCCAGCAGCTCCGACAGGGGGGGCCAGCATTTT	CASSSDRGGQHF
TRBD2	TRBV5-1	few	15	TRBJ2-7	TGCGCCAGCAGTCTAATGAGCGGGGACTCCTACGAGCAGTACTTC	CASSLMSGDSYEQYF
NA	TRBV18	few	15	TRBJ1-5	TGTGCCAGCTCACCGCAGGACCATAGCAATCAGCCCCAGCATTTT	CASSPQDHSNQPQHF
TRBD2	TRBV19	many	15	TRBJ2-7	TGTGCCAGTAGTCCGGTAGCGGGAGCTCTGAACGAGCAGTACTTC	CASSPVAGALNEQYF
NA	TRBV28	NA	18	TRBJ2-6	TGTGCCAGCAGTCTTCTGGCCGGGACGGTCTCTGGGGCCAACGTCCTGACTTTC	CASSLLAGTVSGANVLTF
TRBD2	TRBV6-2/TRBV6-3	few	16	TRBJ2-1	TGTGCCAGCAGTCCCCATTCGACTAGCGGGGACAATGAGCAGTTCTTC	CASSPHSTSGDNEQFF
TRBD2	TRBV4-2	few	15	TRBJ2-7	TGTGCCAGCAGCCAAGAGAGTAGCGGGCCCTACGAGCAGTACTTC	CASSQESSGPYEQYF